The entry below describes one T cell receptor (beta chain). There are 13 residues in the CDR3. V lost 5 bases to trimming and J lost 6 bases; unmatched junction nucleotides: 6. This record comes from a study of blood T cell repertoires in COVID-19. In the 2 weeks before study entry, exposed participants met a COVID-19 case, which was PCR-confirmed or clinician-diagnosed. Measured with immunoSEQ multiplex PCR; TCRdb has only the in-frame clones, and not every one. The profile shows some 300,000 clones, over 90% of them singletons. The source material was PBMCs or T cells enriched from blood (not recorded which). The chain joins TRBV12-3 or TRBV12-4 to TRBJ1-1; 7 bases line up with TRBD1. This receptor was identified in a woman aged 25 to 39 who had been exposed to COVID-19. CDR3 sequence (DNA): TGTGCCAGCAGTGGACAGGCTAGCGCTGAAGCTTTCTTT. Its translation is CASSGQASAEAFF.